These 9 T cell receptor beta chains share one sample of origin, sequenced in a study of human T cells and chemical hapten exposure. TCRdb reprocessed the RACE reads via MiXCR and lists one record per CDR3 protein. This table has 180,000 or so distinct CDR3 sequences, about 22% appearing once. Time point noted: patch test 1, 2 weeks after DPC sensitization. Described treatment: therapeutic diphenylcyclopropenone sensitization with weekly scalp DPC. The sample consisted of whole blood, taken in connection with sensitization to the hapten diphenylcyclopropenone (DPC). Receptor source: a woman aged 45 to 65 with alopecia areata. Some clones in this sample may be carry-over from other donors' samples.

This clonotype was counted a few times. This chain connects TRBV5-6 to TRBJ2-7, with a possible D match to TRBD1 (5 bases). This CDR3 comprises 14 residues. Trimming took off 2 bases at V and 3 bases at J, with 12 bases between the two ends. Germline assignment: CDR1 SGHDT and CDR2 YYEEEE. As DNA, the CDR3 is TGTGCCAGCAGCTTATGGGGCGGAAACTACGAGCAGTACTTC. Protein sequence: CASSLWGGNYEQYF.

This chain connects TRBV2 to TRBJ1-5, with D unresolved. Germline values: CDR1 SNHLY, CDR2 FYNNEI. CDR3 length: 13 residues. CDR3 sequence reads: CVTSPDSNQPQHF. The CDR3 DNA reads as TGTGTCACCTCGCCAGATAGCAATCAGCCCCAGCATTTT.

V gene TRBV29-1 combines with J gene TRBJ2-3; D gene uncertain. The CDR3 loop spans 11 amino acids. Trimming left V 6 bases short and J 3 bases short, with 7 bases between. Germline CDR1 and CDR2: SQVTM and ANQGSEA. The CDR3 spells CSVRLTDTQYF. Here the CDR3 DNA reads TGCAGCGTGCGACTGACAGATACGCAGTATTTT.

This clonotype has just a few counts. The chain combines TRBV7-2 with TRBJ2-6; D is undetermined. The CDR3 contains 14 residues. V lost 3 bases and J 2 bases, leaving 5 bases between the germline ends. CDR1 is SGHTA, CDR2 FQGNSA, per germline. CDR3 bases: TGTGCCAGCAGCTTGGATGCTGGGGCCAACGTCCTGACTTTC. Its protein product is CASSLDAGANVLTF.

The chain carries TRBV7-9 and TRBJ1-2, with 7 positions matching TRBD1. The CDR3 extends over 15 amino acids. V dropped 4 bases and J dropped 5; count of bases not matched to a gene: 10. The germline V gene has CDR1 SEHNR and CDR2 FQNEAQ (reference sequence). CDR3 nucleotides: TGTGCCAGCAGCTCCAGCCCGACAGGGCTATATGGCTACACCTTC. This encodes CASSSSPTGLYGYTF.

This clonotype was detected only a few times. The chain is built from TRBV11-2 and TRBJ2-1; D may correspond to TRBD1 or TRBD2 (6 bases each). CDR3 length: 13 residues. The ends were cut back, 2 bases at V and 9 bases at J, with 11 bases in the middle. Germline CDR1 reads SGHAT; CDR2 reads FQNNGV. The DNA of the CDR3 is TGTGCCAGCAGCTTAATAGGGGGAGGTGAGCAGTTCTTC. Protein sequence: CASSLIGGGEQFF.

The CDR3 DNA reads as TGTGCCAGCTCACCGGGCACTGGGAATCGCAATCAGCCCCAGCATTTT. Translating it yields CASSPGTGNRNQPQHF. The rearrangement uses TRBV18 and TRBJ1-5, with D unresolved. The ends were cut back, 3 bases at V and 2 bases at J, with 14 bases in the middle. The V gene's germline CDR1 is KGHSH and CDR2 LQKENI. The CDR3 is 16 residues long.

This clonotype was seen a handful of times. The V and J genes are TRBV6-6 and TRBJ1-1, with D maybe TRBD1 (5 bases). Trimming took 8 bases from V and 3 from J, leaving 19 bases between them. The CDR3 runs to 15 residues. Germline-derived CDR1 and CDR2 are MNHNY and SVGAGI (reference sequence). The CDR3 DNA sequence: TGTGCCAGCCAGAGCGGGCCAGGGAGGGACACTGAAGCTTTCTTT. Residues: CASQSGPGRDTEAFF.

The chain is built from TRBV3-1 and TRBJ1-5; D not resolved. This CDR3 is built from 14 residues. Trimming left V 1 base short and J 7 bases short, with 11 bases between. CDR1 is LGHDT and CDR2 is YNNKEL in the germline V gene (reference sequence). The CDR3 nucleotides read TGTGCCAGCAGCCAAGGACCGGACGGACAGCCCCAGCATTTT. Protein sequence: CASSQGPDGQPQHF.